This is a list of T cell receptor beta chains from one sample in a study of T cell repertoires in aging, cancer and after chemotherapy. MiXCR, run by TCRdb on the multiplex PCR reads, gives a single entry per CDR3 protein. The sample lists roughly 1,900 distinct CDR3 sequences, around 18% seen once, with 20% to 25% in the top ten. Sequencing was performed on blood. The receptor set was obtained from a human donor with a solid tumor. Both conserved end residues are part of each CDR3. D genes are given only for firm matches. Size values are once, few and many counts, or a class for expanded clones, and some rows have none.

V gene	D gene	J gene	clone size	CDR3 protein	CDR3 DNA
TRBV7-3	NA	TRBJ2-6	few	CASSLGSGANVLTF	TGTGCCAGCAGCTTAGGCTCTGGGGCCAACGTCCTGACTTTC
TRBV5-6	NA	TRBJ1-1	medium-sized	CASSWQNTEAFF	TGTGCCAGCAGCTGGCAGAACACTGAAGCTTTCTTT
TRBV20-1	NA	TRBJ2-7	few	CSARRGGGAVYEQYF	TGCAGTGCTAGAAGGGGTGGAGGGGCGGTCTACGAGCAGTACTTC
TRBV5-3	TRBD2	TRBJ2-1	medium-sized	CARSLTSGRVNEQFF	TGTGCCAGAAGCTTGACTAGCGGGAGAGTAAATGAGCAGTTCTTC
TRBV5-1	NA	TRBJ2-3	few	CASSVDRNTDTQYF	TGCGCCAGCAGCGTGGACAGAAACACAGATACGCAGTATTTT
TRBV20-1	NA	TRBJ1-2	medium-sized	CSARDFGGLGYGYTF	TGCAGTGCTAGAGATTTTGGGGGATTAGGCTATGGCTACACCTTC
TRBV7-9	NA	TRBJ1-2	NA	CASSLATGPGYTF	TGTGCCAGCAGCTTAGCAACGGGGCCTGGCTACACCTTC
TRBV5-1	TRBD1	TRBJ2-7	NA	CASSLAVGQAYEQYF	TGCGCCAGCAGCTTGGCCGTGGGACAGGCTTACGAGCAGTACTTC
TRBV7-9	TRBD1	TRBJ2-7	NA	CASSWDRAYEQYF	TGTGCCAGCAGCTGGGACAGGGCCTACGAGCAGTACTTC
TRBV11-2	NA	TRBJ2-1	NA	CASSSDRNEQFF	TGTGCCAGCAGCTCCGACAGAAATGAGCAGTTCTTC
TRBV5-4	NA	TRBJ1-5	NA	CASSFQGFSNQPQHF	TGTGCCAGCAGCTTCCAAGGTTTTAGCAATCAGCCCCAGCATTTT
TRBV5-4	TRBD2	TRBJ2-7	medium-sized	CASSFDGGRRYEQYF	TGTGCCAGCAGCTTTGACGGCGGGAGGAGATACGAGCAGTACTTC
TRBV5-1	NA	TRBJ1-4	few	CASSLRGELGEKLFF	TGCGCCAGCAGCTTGAGGGGGGAATTGGGTGAAAAACTGTTTTTT
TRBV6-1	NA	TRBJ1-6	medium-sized	CASREGFNNSPLHF	TGTGCCAGCAGGGAGGGGTTTAATAATTCACCCCTCCACTTT
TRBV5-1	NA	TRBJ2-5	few	CASSLGDILGGETQYF	TGCGCCAGCAGCTTGGGGGACATATTAGGGGGAGAGACCCAGTACTTC
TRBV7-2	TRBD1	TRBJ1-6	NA	CASSPPGQRANSPLHF	TGTGCCAGCAGCCCTCCGGGACAGCGAGCTAATTCACCCCTCCACTTT
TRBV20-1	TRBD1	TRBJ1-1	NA	CSARDPFGQGYTEAFF	TGCAGTGCTAGAGATCCTTTCGGACAGGGGTACACTGAAGCTTTCTTT
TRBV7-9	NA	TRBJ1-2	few	CASSLAGQVYGYTF	TGTGCCAGCAGCTTGGCCGGACAAGTCTATGGCTACACCTTC
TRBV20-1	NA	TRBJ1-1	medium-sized	CSAQDSRTEAFF	TGCAGTGCACAGGACAGTCGGACTGAAGCTTTCTTT
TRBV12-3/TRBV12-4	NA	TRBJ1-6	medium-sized	CASSSGLNNSPLHF	TGTGCCAGCAGTTCGGGACTGAATAATTCACCCCTCCACTTT
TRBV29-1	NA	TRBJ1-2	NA	CSVEGGRGDGYTF	TGCAGCGTTGAGGGGGGCAGGGGAGATGGCTACACCTTC
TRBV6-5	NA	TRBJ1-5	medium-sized	CASSYSYRNQPQHF	TGTGCCAGCAGTTACTCGTATCGAAATCAGCCCCAGCATTTT
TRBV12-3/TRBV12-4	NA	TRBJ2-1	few	CASSLGQGWGNEQFF	TGTGCCAGCAGTTTAGGGCAGGGTTGGGGGAATGAGCAGTTCTTC
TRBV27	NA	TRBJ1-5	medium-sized	CATTPFGGGRSNQPQHF	TGTGCCACCACTCCGTTTGGAGGAGGGCGAAGCAATCAGCCCCAGCATTTT